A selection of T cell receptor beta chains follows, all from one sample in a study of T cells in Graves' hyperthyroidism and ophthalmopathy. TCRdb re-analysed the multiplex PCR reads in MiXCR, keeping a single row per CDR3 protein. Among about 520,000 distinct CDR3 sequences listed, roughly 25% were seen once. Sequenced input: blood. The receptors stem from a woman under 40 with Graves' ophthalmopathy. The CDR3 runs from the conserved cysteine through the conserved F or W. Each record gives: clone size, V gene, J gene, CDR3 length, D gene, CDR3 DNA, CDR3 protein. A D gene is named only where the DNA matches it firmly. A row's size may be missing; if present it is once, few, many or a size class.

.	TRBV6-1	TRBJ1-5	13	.	TGTGCGAGCAGACGTTCTAGCAATCAGCCCCAGCATTTT	CASRRSSNQPQHF
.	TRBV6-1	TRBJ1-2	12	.	TGTGCCAGCAGAAACAGGGTTCGTGGCTACACCTTC	CASRNRVRGYTF
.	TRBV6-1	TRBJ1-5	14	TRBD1	TGTGCCAGCAGGAGACAGGGGGGGGATCAGCCCCAGCATTTT	CASRRQGGDQPQHF
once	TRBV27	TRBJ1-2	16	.	TGTGCCAGCATCCCGGTGGGAGGGTTAACTAACTATGGCTACACCTTC	CASIPVGGLTNYGYTF
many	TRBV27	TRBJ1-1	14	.	TGTGCCAGCAGTCCGGACCGGGACCCCCTGAGGGCTTTCTTT	CASSPDRDPLRAFF
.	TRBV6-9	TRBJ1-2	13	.	TGTGCCAGCAGTTATTCCGAATACTATGGCTACACCTTC	CASSYSEYYGYTF
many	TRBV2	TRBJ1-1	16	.	TGTGCCAGCAGTGACCTGCCCGGGACACAGAACACTGAAGCTTTCTTT	CASSDLPGTQNTEAFF
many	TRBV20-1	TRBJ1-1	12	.	TGCAGTGCTGGCGGGTGGAACACTGAAGCTTTCTTT	CSAGGWNTEAFF
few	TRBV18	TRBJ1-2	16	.	TGTGCCAGCTCACCCGGACTCAGGGAGGGTAACTATGGCTACACCTTC	CASSPGLREGNYGYTF
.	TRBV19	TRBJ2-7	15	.	TGTGCCAGTAAAGAGAGGCTCCTGAGCTCCTACGAGCAGTACTTC	CASKERLLSSYEQYF
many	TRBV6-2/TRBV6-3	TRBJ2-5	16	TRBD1	TGTGCCAGCAGTGGAGGACAGGGGGCAACCCAAGAGACCCAGTACTTC	CASSGGQGATQETQYF
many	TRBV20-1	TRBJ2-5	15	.	TGCAGTGCTAGAGATCGGACAGTATTCCAAGAGACCCAGTACTTC	CSARDRTVFQETQYF
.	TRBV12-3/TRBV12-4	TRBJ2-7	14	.	TGTGCCAGCAGCATGGACAGGGAGGGCTACGAGCAGTACTTC	CASSMDREGYEQYF
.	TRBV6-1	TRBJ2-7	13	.	TGTGCCAGCAGTCCTTCGGGGGACTACGAGCAGTACTTC	CASSPSGDYEQYF
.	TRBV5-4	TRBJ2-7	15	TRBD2	TGTGCCAGCAGCACGGGACTAGCGGGCCCCTACGAGCAGTACTTC	CASSTGLAGPYEQYF
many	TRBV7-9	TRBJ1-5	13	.	TGTGCCAGCAGCTCCATAGAGGGTACGCCCCAGCATTTT	CASSSIEGTPQHF
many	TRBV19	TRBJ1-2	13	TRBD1	TGTGCCAGTAGACCGGGACAGGGGTCCGGCTACACCTTC	CASRPGQGSGYTF
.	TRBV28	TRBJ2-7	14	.	TGTGCCAGCACCCTAACAGGGAGGTCCTACGAGCAGTACTTC	CASTLTGRSYEQYF
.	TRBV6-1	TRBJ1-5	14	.	TGTGCCAGCAGGGGCTGGACAGGCAATCAGCCCCAGCATTTT	CASRGWTGNQPQHF
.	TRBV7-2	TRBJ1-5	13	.	TGTGCCAGCAGCTTAGGCACAAGTCAGCCCCAGCATTTT	CASSLGTSQPQHF
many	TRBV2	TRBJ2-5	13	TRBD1	TGTGCCAGCAGGGACAGGGGGGGAGAGACCCAGTACTTC	CASRDRGGETQYF
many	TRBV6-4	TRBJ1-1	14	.	TGTGCCAGCAGTCACCGGGACACCCACACTGAAGCTTTCTTT	CASSHRDTHTEAFF
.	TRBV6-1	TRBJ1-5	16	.	TGTGCCAGCAGGGATGGGGCAAGCCCAAGGTACCAGCCCCAGCATTTT	CASRDGASPRYQPQHF
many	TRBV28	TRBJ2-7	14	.	TGTGCCAGCAGTTCCCCACAGGGTGTAAACGAGCAGTACTTC	CASSSPQGVNEQYF
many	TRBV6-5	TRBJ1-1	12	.	TGTGCCAGCAGTTACGAGGGACTTGAAGCTTTCTTT	CASSYEGLEAFF
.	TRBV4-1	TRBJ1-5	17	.	TGCGCCAGCAGCCAGCTCCAGGGAGTGGTTAGCAATCAGCCCCAGCATTTT	CASSQLQGVVSNQPQHF
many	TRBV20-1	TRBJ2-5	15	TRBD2	TGCAGTGCTAGACCCCTAGCGGGCAACCAAGAGACCCAGTACTTC	CSARPLAGNQETQYF
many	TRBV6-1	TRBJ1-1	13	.	TGTGCCAGCAGTCCCCTGGTATTCACTGAAGCTTTCTTT	CASSPLVFTEAFF
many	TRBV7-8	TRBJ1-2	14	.	TGTGCCAGCAGCCAGACGGGGGCCCCAAGCGGCTACACCTTC	CASSQTGAPSGYTF
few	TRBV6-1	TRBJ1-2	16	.	TGTGCCAGCAGTGAAGCGCCACACAAATCATACTATGGCTACACCTTC	CASSEAPHKSYYGYTF
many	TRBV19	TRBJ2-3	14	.	TGTGCCAGTAGTATAGGACGTGGGGCTGATACGCAGTATTTT	CASSIGRGADTQYF
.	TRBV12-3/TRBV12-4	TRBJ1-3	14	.	TGTGCCAGCAGGGAGGGATTCTCTGGAAACACCATATATTTT	CASREGFSGNTIYF
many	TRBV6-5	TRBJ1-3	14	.	TGTGCCAGCAGTTACCAGGGAGCCGGAAACACCATATATTTT	CASSYQGAGNTIYF
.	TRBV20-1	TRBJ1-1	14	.	TGCAGTGCCACTAGTGAGGGTTGGAGCACTGAAGCTTTCTTT	CSATSEGWSTEAFF
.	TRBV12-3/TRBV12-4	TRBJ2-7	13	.	TGTGCCAGCAGTTTCGGGGACTTGGGAGAGCAGTACTTC	CASSFGDLGEQYF
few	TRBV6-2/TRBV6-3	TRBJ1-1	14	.	TGTGCCAGCAGTTACTCGATGGAGAACACTGAAGCTTTCTTT	CASSYSMENTEAFF
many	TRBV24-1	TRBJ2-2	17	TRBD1	TGTGCCACCAGTGATCCAGGACAGGGTGGGGACACCGGGGAGCTGTTTTTT	CATSDPGQGGDTGELFF
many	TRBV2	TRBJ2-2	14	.	TGTGCCAGCACCCGGGACATGGACGCCGGGGAGCTGTTTTTT	CASTRDMDAGELFF
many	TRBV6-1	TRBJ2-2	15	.	TGTGCCAGCAGGCGACTCGGAGAATCCACCGGGGAGCTGTTTTTT	CASRRLGESTGELFF
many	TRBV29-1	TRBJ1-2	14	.	TGCAGCGTTGAAGATTTTAGGGACAACTATGGCTACACCTTC	CSVEDFRDNYGYTF
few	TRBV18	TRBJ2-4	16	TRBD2	TGTGCCAGCTCACCACCGAGGAGGGCGGGGGGCGACATTCAGTACTTC	CASSPPRRAGGDIQYF
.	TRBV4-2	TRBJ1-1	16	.	TGTGCCAGCAGCCAAGATTTACGAGGGCCGAACACTGAAGCTTGCTTT	CASSQDLRGPNTEACF
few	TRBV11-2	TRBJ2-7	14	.	TGTGCCAGCAGCTTATGGGGACAAGAAGCTGAGCAGTACTTC	CASSLWGQEAEQYF
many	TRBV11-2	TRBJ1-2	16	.	TGTGCCAGCAGCTTATTTGGGGCAGAGAATGGGTATGGCTACACCTTC	CASSLFGAENGYGYTF
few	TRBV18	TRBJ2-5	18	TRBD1	TGTGCCAGCTCATCAACGAAACAGGGGATTTTGTACCAAGAGACCCAGTACTTC	CASSSTKQGILYQETQYF
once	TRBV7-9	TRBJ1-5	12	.	TGTGCCAGCAGCTTGGACCTAGGGGCCCAGCATTTT	CASSLDLGAQHF
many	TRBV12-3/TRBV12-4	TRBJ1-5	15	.	TGTGCCAGCAGTTTAAATGGACAGTCTAATCAGCCCCAGCATTTT	CASSLNGQSNQPQHF
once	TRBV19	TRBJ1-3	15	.	TGTGCCAGTAGTCCAAGGACCGTGGCCGGAAACACCATATATTTT	CASSPRTVAGNTIYF
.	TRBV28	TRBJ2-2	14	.	TGTGCCACCCAGACAGGCCCGAACACCGGGGAGCTGTTTTTT	CATQTGPNTGELFF